Below are 9 T cell receptor beta chains sequenced from a single sample in a study of T cell repertoires in cytomegalovirus infection. MiXCR, applied by TCRdb to the reads, yields one record per CDR3 protein. Found here are 250,000 or so distinct CDR3 sequences, roughly an eighth of them singletons; the top ten hold 1.5% to 2%. Material: PBMCs. The receptors here all came from a human donor in good health (CMV status not recorded). Some clones in this sample may be carry-over from other donors' samples.

This clonotype was observed once. This chain connects TRBV29-1 to TRBJ1-2; D possibly corresponds to TRBD1 (6 bases). This CDR3 spans 13 amino acids. The ends were cut back, 0 bases at V and 8 bases at J, with 13 bases in the middle. In germline, CDR1 is SQVTM, CDR2 ANQGSEA. The CDR3 DNA sequence: TGCAGCGTTGAAGAAGGAGAGGGGGGCGGCTACACCTTC. It translates to CSVEEGEGGGYTF.

The chain employs TRBV24-1 and TRBJ2-7; D may be TRBD2 (6 bases). The CDR3 spans 16 residues. With 2 bases removed from V and 2 bases from J, the gap between germline ends came to 15 bases. Germline V gene lookup returns CDR1 KGHDR and CDR2 SFDVKD. DNA of the CDR3: TGTGCCACCAGTGATTCGAAGGGACTGCCTCCCTACGAGCAGTACTTC. This codes for CATSDSKGLPPYEQYF.

The rearrangement uses TRBV6-2 or TRBV6-3 and TRBJ1-1; 7 nucleotides agree with TRBD1. This CDR3 contains 13 residues. Germline values: CDR1 MNHEY, CDR2 SVGEGT. V dropped 3 bases and J dropped 4; count of bases not matched to a gene: 2. CDR3 sequence (DNA): TGTGCCAGCAGTTATAGGACAGGCACTGAAGCTTTCTTT. Translated, it gives CASSYRTGTEAFF.

This clonotype occurred many times. The chain combines TRBV20-1 with TRBJ2-1, with D tentatively TRBD1 (6 bases). V lost 5 bases and J lost 6, with 26 bases in between. The CDR3 has 17 amino acids. From germline, CDR1 is DFQATT and CDR2 SNEGSKA (reference sequence). This CDR3 reads CSAPETGKLGTGNEQFF. CDR3 nucleotide sequence: TGCAGTGCTCCCGAAACAGGGAAATTAGGGACGGGCAATGAGCAGTTCTTC.

This clonotype was detected many times. At one of its ends the junction is not consistent with the germline gene, which may arise from a read error. The rearrangement links TRBV28 to TRBJ1-4; D call uncertain. The length of the CDR3 is 13 residues. Germline assignment: CDR1 MDHEN and CDR2 SYDVKM. The CDR3 DNA is TGTGCCAGCAGTTTACGGGGTCTCTTGGTTTGTCTTTTT. Amino acids: CASSLRGLLVCLF.

This clonotype was observed at least ten times. V is TRBV28 and J is TRBJ1-1, with D perhaps matching TRBD1 (6 bases). The CDR3 loop spans 15 amino acids. Deletions cut 3 bases from V and 4 bases from J, with 15 bases between. Germline CDR1 and CDR2: MDHEN and SYDVKM. CDR3 DNA: TGTGCCAGCAGTTTTTCCGGGGGCGGCGGCACTGAAGCTTTCTTT. It codes for CASSFSGGGGTEAFF.

This clonotype showed up just a few times. The rearrangement uses TRBV19 and TRBJ2-2, with D tentatively TRBD2 (6 bases). Germline assignment: CDR1 LNHDA and CDR2 SQIVND (reference sequence). CDR3 length: 14 amino acids. Trimming took 6 bases from V and 4 from J, leaving 12 bases between them. CDR3 bases: TGTGCCAGTAGAAAGTCGGGAGCCACCGGGGAGCTGTTTTTT. Translating it yields CASRKSGATGELFF.

This clonotype occurred a few times. The V and J genes are TRBV7-2 and TRBJ2-7; D may be TRBD1 or TRBD2 (7 bases each). Per germline, CDR1 SGHTA and CDR2 FQGNSA. The CDR3 sequence is 14 residues long. Trimming stripped 5 bases from V and 3 bases from J, with 14 bases between. CDR3 loop: CASSPTRGGYEQYF. CDR3 bases: TGTGCCAGCAGCCCCACCAGGGGGGGCTACGAGCAGTACTTC. Using reference TRBV7-2 and TRBJ2-7 for the parts outside the CDR3, the full variable domain is GAGVSQSPSNKVTEKGKDVELRCDPISGHTALYWYRQSLGQGLEFLIYFQGNSAPDKSGLPSDRFSAERTGGSVSTLTIQRTQQEDSAVYLCASSPTRGGYEQYFGPGTRLTVT.

This clonotype was counted between two and nine times. The V call is TRBV7-2, the J call TRBJ2-3; possibly TRBD1 for D (6 bases). The germline gives CDR1 SGHTA, CDR2 FQGNSA. The CDR3 consists of 17 residues. Trimming removed 0 bases from V and 1 base from J, with 14 bases in between. CDR3 residues: CASSLARRGQRTDTQYF. CDR3 DNA sequence: TGTGCCAGCAGCTTAGCGAGACGCGGACAGCGCACAGATACGCAGTATTTT.